Each of the 17 T cell receptor beta chains below was sequenced from the same sample in a study of T cell repertoires in aging, cancer and after chemotherapy. Amplification of TCR beta used genomic DNA extracted from peripheral blood. A mixed TRB-A/B primer pool amplified rearranged TRB by multiplex touch-down PCR. One entry per CDR3 protein results from TCRdb running MiXCR on the multiplex PCR reads. In the table there are 650 to 950 distinct CDR3 sequences, around 18% of which are singletons. Sequencing was done on a sample of blood. The receptors were sampled from a human donor with a blood cancer.

The chain uses TRBV20-1 and TRBJ2-1, with 12 bases that match TRBD2. Per the germline V gene, CDR1 is DFQATT and CDR2 is SNEGSKA (reference sequence). The CDR3 runs 15 residues. Germline trimming cut 3 bases from V and 6 bases from J; bases unmatched to any gene: 6. The CDR3, as DNA: TGCAGTGCTAGGGCCCTAGCGGGGGGGATCAATGAGCAGTTCTTC. This translates into CSARALAGGINEQFF.

By proportion, this clonotype is medium-sized. V and J are TRBV20-1 and TRBJ1-1; D uncertain. This CDR3 region has 16 residues. Germline loops: CDR1 DFQATT, CDR2 SNEGSKA (reference sequence). Trimming cost V 0 bases and J 1 base, with 15 bases left between them. In DNA, the CDR3 is TGCAGTGCTAGAGATATCCGGGGTAGTGGGAACACTGAAGCTTTCTTT. Its protein product is CSARDIRGSGNTEAFF.

J is TRBJ2-3 and V is TRBV6-5; no clear D. Germline CDR1 is MNHEY and CDR2 is SVGAGI. Trimming took 0 bases from V and 14 from J, leaving 15 bases between them. The CDR3 runs 13 residues. The CDR3 region is CASSYSSQRPWYF. In DNA, the CDR3 is TGTGCCAGCAGTTACTCGTCACAACGGCCATGGTATTTT.

In its sample, this clonotype was seen once. CDR3: CVSSDYRGRSYGYTF. The DNA for the CDR3 is TGTGTTAGCAGTGACTACAGGGGGCGCAGCTATGGCTACACCTTC. The rearrangement joins TRBV6-1 to TRBJ1-2, with 9 bases matching TRBD1. CDR1 and CDR2 from the germline V gene are MNHNS and SASEGT. This CDR3 is 15 amino acids long.

This clonotype is large within its sample. The chain carries TRBV6-5 and TRBJ2-2, with no clear D. The CDR3 spans 15 residues. V was shortened by 3 bases and J by 5 bases, with 13 bases between the two germline ends. The V gene's germline CDR1 is MNHEY and CDR2 SVGAGI. The CDR3 loop is CASSYGLWDTGELFF. CDR3 DNA sequence: TGTGCCAGCAGTTATGGTCTTTGGGATACCGGGGAGCTGTTTTTT.

This clonotype is labeled as medium-sized. The V call is TRBV6-4, the J call TRBJ1-2; a possible D gene is TRBD1 (5 bases). This CDR3 has 14 amino acids. Trimming removed 3 bases at V and 4 bases at J, with 12 bases between. CDR1 and CDR2 (germline): MRHNA, SNTAGT. The CDR3 is CASSETAAGYGYTF. The DNA for the CDR3 is TGTGCCAGCAGTGAGACAGCTGCTGGCTATGGCTACACCTTC.

J is TRBJ2-1 and V is TRBV12-3 or TRBV12-4, with TRBD2 matching over 11 bases. This CDR3 is 15 amino acids long. V shed 6 bases, J shed 4 bases, and the junction held 5 bases outside the gene matches. The CDR3 DNA reads TGTGCCAGCAGAGACGCTAGCGGGGGGTACAATGAGCAGTTCTTC. Protein product: CASRDASGGYNEQFF.

The sample holds one count of this clonotype. The rearrangement uses TRBV13 and TRBJ1-4; D might be TRBD1 (5 bases). CDR1 is PRHDT and CDR2 is FYEKMQ in the germline V gene (reference sequence). This CDR3 is built from 15 residues. The V and J ends lost 4 bases and 8 bases respectively, with 17 bases between them. The CDR3 nucleotides read TGTGCCAGCAGCTCAGGGCCGTCGGTCTCCGAAAAACTGTTTTTT. It is translated as CASSSGPSVSEKLFF. Using reference TRBV13 and TRBJ1-4 for the parts outside the CDR3, the full variable domain is AAGVIQSPRHLIKEKRETATLKCYPIPRHDTVYWYQQGPGQDPQFLISFYEKMQSDKGSIPDRFSAQQFSDYHSELNMSSLELGDSALYFCASSSGPSVSEKLFFGSGTQLSVL.

In its sample, this clonotype ranks as medium-sized. This chain connects TRBV5-6 to TRBJ1-5; 7 nucleotides match TRBD1. The CDR3 consists of 19 residues. The V segment lost 3 bases and the J segment 1 base; nucleotides outside the gene matches: 16. Germline lookup yields CDR1 SGHDT and CDR2 YYEEEE. In nucleotides, the CDR3 is TGTGCCAGCAGCTGGTGGGGGACTAACAGGGGTACCAGCAATCAGCCCCAGCATTTT. This sequence encodes CASSWWGTNRGTSNQPQHF.

This chain connects TRBV2 to TRBJ2-7; D gene unclear. CDR3 length: 12 amino acids. The ends were cut back, 10 bases at V and 5 bases at J, with 15 bases in the middle. CDR1 and CDR2 (germline): SNHLY, FYNNEI. The CDR3: CATSRIPNEQYF. Written as DNA, the CDR3 is TGTGCCACCTCCCGGATACCTAACGAGCAGTACTTC. Based on the CDR3 plus reference TRBV2 and TRBJ2-7, the full variable domain is EPEVTQTPSHQVTQMGQEVILRCVPISNHLYFYWYRQILGQKVEFLVSFYNNEISEKSEIFDDQFSVERPDGSNFTLKIRSTKLEDSAMYFCATSRIPNEQYFGPGTRLTVT.

By share, this clonotype counts as large. The chain joins TRBV6-1 to TRBJ1-2; D ambiguous. V shed 5 bases and J shed 4 bases, with 20 bases lying between them. The CDR3 has 16 amino acids. Germline V gene sequence: CDR1 MNHNS, CDR2 SASEGT. The chain's CDR3 is CASSPSFGVWGYGYTF. CDR3 DNA sequence: TGTGCCAGCAGTCCTTCGTTTGGGGTATGGGGCTATGGCTACACCTTC.

In its sample, this clonotype ranks as large. This rearrangement joins TRBV18 to TRBJ1-1; D is uncertain. The CDR3 spans 15 residues. Germline V lookup: CDR1 KGHSH, CDR2 LQKENI. V lost 2 bases to trimming and J lost 7 bases, with 17 bases between them. The CDR3 protein is CASSPSNLGRLEAFF. The CDR3 bases are TGTGCCAGCTCACCATCGAACCTGGGTCGTCTTGAAGCTTTCTTT.

By frequency in the sample, this clonotype is large (0.1 to 1%). This rearrangement joins TRBV10-3 to TRBJ1-6, with a weak D call TRBD1 (6 bases). The CDR3 consists of 15 residues. Germline values: CDR1 ENHRY, CDR2 SYGVKD. The V end was cut by 3 bases, the J end by 7 bases, with 13 bases between. The CDR3 sequence is CAISDPGTHNSPLHF. The CDR3 region has the DNA TGTGCCATCAGTGACCCCGGGACACACAATTCACCCCTCCACTTT.

By proportion, this clonotype is medium-sized (0.01 to 0.1%). V is TRBV20-1 and J is TRBJ2-1; no reliable D call. Germline V lookup: CDR1 DFQATT, CDR2 SNEGSKA (reference sequence). The CDR3 runs to 14 residues. The V end lost 1 base, the J end lost 1 base, and 8 bases lay between the germline ends. CDR3 sequence (DNA): TGCAGTGCTAGAGTGTGGCGGTCCTACAATGAGCAGTTCTTC. Amino acids: CSARVWRSYNEQFF.

The genes are TRBV5-4 and TRBJ2-7; 10 nucleotides match TRBD1. J was trimmed by 4 bases and V by 5 bases; bases with no gene match: 6. Germline lookup yields CDR1 SGHNT and CDR2 YYREEE (reference sequence). The CDR3 sequence is 14 residues long. DNA for the CDR3: TGTGCCAGCAGGCGGACAGGGGGTGTTTACGAGCAGTACTTC. It yields the protein CASRRTGGVYEQYF.

Relative to its sample, this clonotype is large. The chain employs TRBV6-9 and TRBJ2-3, with 7 nucleotides matching TRBD1. The V and J ends lost 8 bases and 4 bases, in that order; junction bases with no gene match: 12. Germline lookup yields CDR1 MNHGY and CDR2 SVAAGI. CDR3 length: 15 residues. The CDR3 loop reads CASGTANRGADTQYF. The CDR3 DNA follows: TGTGCCAGCGGAACCGCGAACAGGGGCGCAGATACGCAGTATTTT.

This clonotype ranks as large. This rearrangement joins TRBV11-1 to TRBJ1-1; D not certain. Germline CDR1 reads SGHAT; CDR2 reads FQDESV (reference sequence). V was pared by 2 bases and J by 8 bases, with 15 bases between. This CDR3 spans 14 amino acids. The DNA of the CDR3 is TGTGCCAGCAGCTTAAGGGAAACGTGGAGCGAAGCTTTCTTT. Amino acids: CASSLRETWSEAFF.